These T cell receptor beta chains were read from a single sample in a study of blood T cells in healthy people across ages. One entry per CDR3 protein results from TCRdb running MiXCR on the 5' RACE reads. The table shows 850,000 or so distinct CDR3 sequences, with 29% occurring only once. Sequences were obtained from blood. All receptors derive from a woman of 80 years or more in good health. The CDR3 runs from the conserved cysteine through the conserved F or W. A D gene is named only where the DNA matches it firmly. Clone size, where shown, is once, few, many, or a class for clones that have expanded.

v_call: TRBV12-3/TRBV12-4
d_call: NA
j_call: TRBJ2-3
clone_size: NA
cdr3_nt: TGTGCCAGCAGTGGCCCCGCAGATACGGAATATTTT
cdr3_aa: CASSGPADTEYF

v_call: TRBV20-1
d_call: TRBD2
j_call: TRBJ2-3
clone_size: few
cdr3_nt: TGCAGTACGACTAGCGGGAGAACAGATACGCAGTATTTT
cdr3_aa: CSTTSGRTDTQYF

v_call: TRBV6-2/TRBV6-3
d_call: TRBD1
j_call: TRBJ1-5
clone_size: many
cdr3_nt: TGTGCCAGCAGATCCCCGGGACAGAACCAGCCCCAGCATTTT
cdr3_aa: CASRSPGQNQPQHF

v_call: TRBV20-1
d_call: TRBD2
j_call: TRBJ2-5
clone_size: NA
cdr3_nt: TGCAGTGCAGCCCTGACTAGCGGGATTAGTGAGCAGTACTTC
cdr3_aa: CSAALTSGISEQYF

v_call: TRBV2
d_call: NA
j_call: TRBJ1-2
clone_size: many
cdr3_nt: TGTGCCAGCAGTGAAACCGGGGACCCTAACTATGGCTACACCTTC
cdr3_aa: CASSETGDPNYGYTF

v_call: TRBV12-3/TRBV12-4
d_call: NA
j_call: TRBJ2-4
clone_size: NA
cdr3_nt: TGTGCCAGCAGTTTAGTCAGAGGCAAAAACATTCAGTACTTC
cdr3_aa: CASSLVRGKNIQYF

v_call: TRBV20-1
d_call: TRBD1
j_call: TRBJ2-3
clone_size: NA
cdr3_nt: TGCAGTGTTCCGACCCAGGGCTTCAGGGGGAATACGCAGTATTTT
cdr3_aa: CSVPTQGFRGNTQYF

v_call: TRBV7-6
d_call: NA
j_call: TRBJ1-1
clone_size: NA
cdr3_nt: TGTGCCAGCAGCCCCGGGTTGGTCACTGAAGTTTTCTTT
cdr3_aa: CASSPGLVTEVFF

v_call: TRBV7-9
d_call: TRBD1
j_call: TRBJ1-2
clone_size: many
cdr3_nt: TGTGCCAGCAGCTCTAACGGACAGGGGGCGAATCGTGGCTACACCTTC
cdr3_aa: CASSSNGQGANRGYTF

v_call: TRBV9
d_call: NA
j_call: TRBJ1-1
clone_size: few
cdr3_nt: TGTGCCAGCAGCTCCCTCACAGGGAGGTCTGCTGAAGCTTTCTTT
cdr3_aa: CASSSLTGRSAEAFF

v_call: TRBV27
d_call: NA
j_call: TRBJ1-2
clone_size: NA
cdr3_nt: TGTGCCAGCAGTTTAGGGACCAGGGGTGGCTATGGCTACACCTTC
cdr3_aa: CASSLGTRGGYGYTF

v_call: TRBV12-3/TRBV12-4
d_call: NA
j_call: TRBJ2-3
clone_size: NA
cdr3_nt: TGTGCCAGCAGAGCAGCAGGAGCAGATATGCAGTATTTT
cdr3_aa: CASRAAGADMQYF

v_call: TRBV19
d_call: TRBD1
j_call: TRBJ2-7
clone_size: few
cdr3_nt: TGTGCCAGTAGTACCTCCGGGACAGGTTACGAGCAGTACTTC
cdr3_aa: CASSTSGTGYEQYF

v_call: TRBV6-1
d_call: NA
j_call: TRBJ1-2
clone_size: many
cdr3_nt: TGTGCCAACGGAAAAGGTGGCTATGGCTACACCTTC
cdr3_aa: CANGKGGYGYTF

v_call: TRBV28
d_call: TRBD2
j_call: TRBJ2-1
clone_size: many
cdr3_nt: TGTGCCAGTTTTAGCGGGGGGGCCTACAATGAGCAGTTCTTC
cdr3_aa: CASFSGGAYNEQFF

v_call: TRBV7-2
d_call: TRBD2
j_call: TRBJ2-3
clone_size: few
cdr3_nt: TGTGCCAGCAGCTTAAAGGGTAGCGGGGGCCTCACAGATACGCAGTATTTT
cdr3_aa: CASSLKGSGGLTDTQYF

v_call: TRBV6-5
d_call: TRBD1
j_call: TRBJ1-2
clone_size: few
cdr3_nt: TGTGCCAGCAGGTACTCGGAGACAGGGAGTTGGGGCTACACCTTC
cdr3_aa: CASRYSETGSWGYTF

v_call: TRBV12-3/TRBV12-4
d_call: TRBD1
j_call: TRBJ2-7
clone_size: many
cdr3_nt: TGTGCCAGCAGGCCCGACAGGGGACGGGCCTACGAGCAGTACTTC
cdr3_aa: CASRPDRGRAYEQYF

v_call: TRBV5-5
d_call: TRBD1
j_call: TRBJ2-3
clone_size: few
cdr3_nt: TGTGCCAGCAGCTCACTAACAGGGGGGACTAGCACAGATACGCAGTATTTT
cdr3_aa: CASSSLTGGTSTDTQYF

v_call: TRBV6-2/TRBV6-3
d_call: NA
j_call: TRBJ1-5
clone_size: few
cdr3_nt: TGTGCCAGCAGTCCACACGACGGACAAGGTCAGCCCCAGCATTTT
cdr3_aa: CASSPHDGQGQPQHF

v_call: TRBV7-2
d_call: TRBD2
j_call: TRBJ2-2
clone_size: NA
cdr3_nt: TGTGCCAGCAGCCCGCCGGGGGGACGTTACACCGGGGAGCTGTTTTTT
cdr3_aa: CASSPPGGRYTGELFF

v_call: TRBV30
d_call: TRBD1
j_call: TRBJ1-6
clone_size: NA
cdr3_nt: TGTGCCTGGGGGAGACAGGGTCAATCACCCCTCCACTTT
cdr3_aa: CAWGRQGQSPLHF

v_call: TRBV11-2
d_call: NA
j_call: TRBJ2-7
clone_size: NA
cdr3_nt: TGTGCCAGCATCCCTTCCTACGAGCAGTACTTC
cdr3_aa: CASIPSYEQYF

v_call: TRBV6-6
d_call: NA
j_call: TRBJ1-1
clone_size: NA
cdr3_nt: TGTGCCAGCAGTTACGAAGGTTATAAAACTTTCTTT
cdr3_aa: CASSYEGYKTFF

v_call: TRBV27
d_call: NA
j_call: TRBJ1-6
clone_size: few
cdr3_nt: TGTGCCAGCAGTTTACGCCGCGGGCCCCTCCACTTT
cdr3_aa: CASSLRRGPLHF

v_call: TRBV6-5
d_call: NA
j_call: TRBJ2-1
clone_size: few
cdr3_nt: TGTGCCAGCAGTTACTCGAGTCCGGGCAGGGACAATGAGCAGGTCTTC
cdr3_aa: CASSYSSPGRDNEQVF